This entry describes one T cell receptor (beta chain). These data belong to a study of control samples from healthy donors and cancer patients. The method was immunoSEQ multiplex PCR; TCRdb's version includes in-frame clones alone and lacks a portion of them. The sample includes 25,000 to 35,000 clones, 85% to 90% of them seen just once. Input material: PBMCs. The source of this sequence is a woman between 40 and 55 years old with lung cancer.

CDR3 sequence (DNA): TGTGCCAGCAGTTTATCCTGGGGGGAACTGTTTTTT. Its protein is CASSLSWGELFF. The V and J genes are TRBV28 and TRBJ1-4; possibly TRBD1 for D (5 bases). Germline V gene data show CDR1 as MDHEN and CDR2 as SYDVKM. V was shortened by 1 base and J by 12 bases, with 9 bases between the two germline ends. The CDR3 has 12 residues.